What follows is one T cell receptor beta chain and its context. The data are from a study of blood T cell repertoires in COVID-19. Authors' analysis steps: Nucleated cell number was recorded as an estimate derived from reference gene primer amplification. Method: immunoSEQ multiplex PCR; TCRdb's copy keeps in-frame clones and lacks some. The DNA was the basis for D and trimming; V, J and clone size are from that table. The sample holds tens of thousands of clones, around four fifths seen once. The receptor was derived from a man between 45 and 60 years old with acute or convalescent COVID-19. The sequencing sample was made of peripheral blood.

This CDR3 is CASWGQGTSYEQYF. The CDR3 bases are TGTGCCAGCTGGGGACAGGGGACTTCCTACGAGCAGTACTTC. The rearrangement uses TRBV14 and TRBJ2-7, with 10 bases aligning to TRBD1. The CDR3 runs to 14 residues. Germline lookup yields CDR1 SGHDN and CDR2 FVKESK. V dropped 8 bases and J dropped 1; count of bases not matched to a gene: 5.